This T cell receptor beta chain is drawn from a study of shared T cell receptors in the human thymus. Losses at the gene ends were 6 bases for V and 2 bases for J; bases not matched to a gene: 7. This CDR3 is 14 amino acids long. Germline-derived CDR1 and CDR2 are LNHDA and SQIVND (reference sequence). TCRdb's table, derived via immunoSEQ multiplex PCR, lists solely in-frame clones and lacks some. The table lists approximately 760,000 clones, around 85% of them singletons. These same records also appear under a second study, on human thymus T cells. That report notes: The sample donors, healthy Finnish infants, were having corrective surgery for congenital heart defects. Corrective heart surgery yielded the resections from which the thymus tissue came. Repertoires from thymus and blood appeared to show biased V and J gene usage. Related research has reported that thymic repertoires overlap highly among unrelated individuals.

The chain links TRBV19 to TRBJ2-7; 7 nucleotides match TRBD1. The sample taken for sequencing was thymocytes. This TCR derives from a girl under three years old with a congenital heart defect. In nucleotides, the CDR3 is TGTGCCAGTAGCTCCGGGACAGAGACCTACGAGCAGTACTTC. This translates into CASSSGTETYEQYF. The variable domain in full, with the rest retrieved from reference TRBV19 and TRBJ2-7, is DGGITQSPKYLFRKEGQNVTLSCEQNLNHDAMYWYRQDPGQGLRLIYYSQIVNDFQKGDIAEGYSVSREKKESFPLTVTSAQKNPTAFYLCASSSGTETYEQYFGPGTRLTVT.